These 28 T cell receptor beta chains were sequenced from one sample in a study of HIV-infected children after antiretroviral therapy interruption. Unique molecular identifiers were included in an RNA-based 3' RACE TCR library. TCRdb re-called the 3' RACE reads through MiXCR, storing one row per CDR3 protein. Of fewer than 100,000 distinct CDR3 sequences in the sample, approximately 6.9% are singletons; the top ten hold about 1.1%. Described treatment: PENTA 11 planned treatment interruption arm or continuous ART arm. The source was CD45RA+ CD4+ T cells from PBMCs, pooled from several time points, collected from a donor given antiretroviral therapy, either interrupted or continuous. This sample's subset: naive CD4+ CD45RA+ CD45RO- T cells. Every receptor here comes from a pool of human donors with HIV.

This clonotype was detected ten times or more. The rearrangement links TRBV19 to TRBJ1-2; TRBD1 matches at 8 bases. CDR3 length: 13 residues. V gave up 6 bases and J gave up 8 bases; unmatched junction bases: 8. Germline V CDR1 and CDR2: LNHDA, SQIVND (reference sequence). In DNA, the CDR3 is TGTGCCAGTAGAACGGACAGGGATGGAGGCTACACCTTC. Its protein product is CASRTDRDGGYTF.

This clonotype was observed at least ten times. The chain employs TRBV5-4 and TRBJ1-1, with D tentatively TRBD1 (5 bases). CDR3 length: 12 residues. The V and J ends lost 1 base and 10 bases respectively, with 11 bases between them. Germline V gene lookup returns CDR1 SGHNT and CDR2 YYREEE (reference sequence). CDR3 sequence reads: CASSLFRDRAFF. For the CDR3, the DNA is TGTGCCAGCAGCTTGTTCAGGGATCGAGCTTTCTTT.

This clonotype was counted at least ten times. This chain joins TRBV7-2 and TRBJ1-1; TRBD1 is a possible D gene (5 bases). Germline V CDR1 and CDR2: SGHTA, FQGNSA. Trimming removed 5 bases from V and 0 bases from J, with 13 bases in between. The CDR3 is made up of 15 amino acids. CDR3 region: CASSQAGPMNTEAFF. CDR3 DNA sequence: TGTGCCAGCAGCCAGGCGGGGCCAATGAACACTGAAGCTTTCTTT.

This clonotype was seen repeatedly, ten times or more. The chain has TRBV19 and TRBJ1-1, with a possible D match to TRBD1 (6 bases). Germline V lookup: CDR1 LNHDA, CDR2 SQIVND (reference sequence). The CDR3 runs to 14 residues. Trimming pared 7 bases from V and 1 base from J, leaving 13 bases between. The CDR3 sequence: CASTPKGGNTEAFF. Here the CDR3 DNA reads TGTGCCAGTACTCCCAAGGGGGGGAACACTGAAGCTTTCTTT.

The rearrangement joins TRBV6-6 to TRBJ1-1, with D hard to call. V shed 4 bases and J shed 7 bases, with 13 bases lying between them. The CDR3 covers 13 residues. In germline, CDR1 is MNHNY, CDR2 SVGAGI (reference sequence). CDR3 nucleotide sequence: TGTGCCAGCAGTTTCGGCAAGGATGTTGAAGCTTTCTTT. Its protein is CASSFGKDVEAFF.

The count of this clonotype is one. The V and J genes are TRBV7-3 and TRBJ2-1, with 13 bases lining up with TRBD2. Germline V gives CDR1 SGHTA, CDR2 FQGTGA. V lost 5 bases and J lost 8; bases outside the gene matches: 6. This CDR3 comprises 15 residues. In nucleotides, the CDR3 is TGTGCCAGCAGCCCGGGACTAGCGGGGTGGGATGAGCAGTTCTTC. It translates to CASSPGLAGWDEQFF.

This clonotype has at least ten counts. The chain uses TRBV20-1 and TRBJ2-5; the D gene is possibly TRBD1 (5 bases). The ends were cut back, 3 bases at V and 3 bases at J, with 14 bases in the middle. CDR1 is DFQATT, CDR2 SNEGSKA, per germline (reference sequence). This CDR3 is built from 14 residues. The CDR3 nucleotides are TGCAGTGCTAGCTATAGGGGCGGAGAAGAGACCCAGTACTTC. Its translation is CSASYRGGEETQYF.

Concerning this clonotype: A much bigger clone sits one base away, suggesting this may be a read error. This chain links TRBV25-1 with TRBJ2-1, with D maybe TRBD2 (5 bases). The CDR3 has 15 amino acids. V lost 4 bases and J 5 bases, leaving 15 bases between the germline ends. Looked up from germline, CDR1 is MGHDK and CDR2 is SYGVNS. The CDR3 reads CASSGMAGIHNEQFF. CDR3 in DNA: TGTGCCAGCAGTGGGATGGCCGGGATACACAATGAGCAGTTCTTC.

This clonotype showed up many times. The CDR3 loop is CASSPTGTSQDTQYF. Here the CDR3 DNA reads TGTGCCAGCAGCCCGACTGGAACCTCGCAAGATACGCAGTATTTT. The chain employs TRBV4-2 and TRBJ2-3; D unresolved. The CDR3 sequence is 15 residues long. V lost 4 bases and J lost 5, with 16 bases in between. Germline lookup yields CDR1 LGHNA and CDR2 YNFKEQ.

This clonotype was detected many times. The CDR3 protein is CASSLEGGVNTDTQYF. In DNA, the CDR3 is TGTGCCAGCAGCTTAGAGGGCGGGGTAAACACAGATACGCAGTATTTT. This chain links TRBV7-2 with TRBJ2-3, with D maybe TRBD2 (6 bases). The V end was cut by 1 base, the J end by 2 bases, with 13 bases between. CDR1 is SGHTA and CDR2 is FQGNSA in the germline V gene. The CDR3 covers 16 residues.

This clonotype is a singleton in its sample. Being one base from a much bigger clone, this may be a read error. The V and J genes are TRBV21-1 and TRBJ2-1; TRBD2 is the table's D call, not checked against the DNA. TRBV21-1 is a recognized pseudogene. The CDR3 extends over 20 amino acids. The CDR3 DNA follows: TGTGCCAGCAGCCCCCGGCGTGGGAACAATAAGACTAGCGGGAGGAATGAGCAGTTCTTC. Translating it yields CASSPRRGNNKTSGRNEQFF.

This clonotype showed up many times. The rearrangement joins TRBV12-3 or TRBV12-4 to TRBJ2-7; a weak D match, TRBD2 (6 bases). The V end was cut by 1 base, the J end by 4 bases, with 14 bases between. There are 15 residues in the CDR3. For the CDR3, the DNA is TGTGCCAGCAGTTTAGGGTTTTCGGGAGCATACGAGCAGTACTTC. It translates to CASSLGFSGAYEQYF.

In this sample, this clonotype turned up many times. The CDR3, as DNA: TGCAGTGCTAGATCCCCGTCTCTCTACGAGCAGTACTTC. Its translation is CSARSPSLYEQYF. The rearrangement joins TRBV20-1 to TRBJ2-7; D gene unclear. The CDR3 has 13 residues. Germline CDR1 DFQATT, CDR2 SNEGSKA (reference sequence). V dropped 2 bases and J dropped 3 bases, with 11 bases sitting between them.

The J gene is TRBJ2-2, the V gene TRBV5-6; D is tentatively TRBD1 or TRBD2 (6 bases each). This CDR3 has 16 amino acids. V lost 6 bases and J lost 14, with 29 bases in between. Germline V gene data show CDR1 as SGHDT and CDR2 as YYEEEE. CDR3 DNA: TGTGCCAGCACCAAATGGTCCGGGGGCCGCCTTGAAAATCTGTTTTTT. Its protein product is CASTKWSGGRLENLFF.

This chain uses TRBV5-1 with TRBJ2-7; no clear D. V was cut by 0 bases and J by 5 bases, with 12 bases left in between. The germline V gene has CDR1 SGHRS and CDR2 YFSETQ. CDR3 length: 14 amino acids. The DNA for the CDR3 is TGCGCCAGCAGCTTGGGACTGAAGGGCGACGAGCAGTACTTC. This encodes CASSLGLKGDEQYF.

This clonotype occurred many times. The chain combines TRBV29-1 with TRBJ1-4; D unresolved. Trimming took off 0 bases at V and 0 bases at J, with 5 bases between the two ends. This CDR3 has 14 residues. Per the germline V gene, CDR1 is SQVTM and CDR2 is ANQGSEA. CDR3 residues: CSVEDIATNEKLFF. CDR3 sequence (DNA): TGCAGCGTTGAAGACATAGCAACTAATGAAAAACTGTTTTTT.

This clonotype was detected a few times. This rearrangement joins TRBV6-5 to TRBJ1-1, with D perhaps matching TRBD1 (6 bases). Trimming pared 4 bases from V and 6 bases from J, leaving 9 bases between. The germline V gene has CDR1 MNHEY and CDR2 SVGAGI. This CDR3 has 12 amino acids. CDR3 sequence reads: CASSSRGSEAFF. DNA of the CDR3: TGTGCCAGCAGTTCCAGGGGTTCTGAAGCTTTCTTT.

This clonotype occurred many times. This chain joins TRBV7-8 and TRBJ1-4; 9 bases map to TRBD1. The CDR3 loop spans 18 amino acids. With V trimmed by 5 bases and J by 8 bases, 18 bases remained unmatched. Germline V gene lookup returns CDR1 SGHVS and CDR2 FQNEAQ. The CDR3 protein is CASSNPNIRDRAGEKLFF. CDR3 nucleotide sequence: TGTGCCAGCAGCAATCCAAACATAAGGGACAGGGCGGGAGAAAAACTGTTTTTT.

This clonotype was counted many times. V is TRBV3-1 and J is TRBJ2-7, with 9 bases aligning to TRBD1. V lost 4 bases, J lost 6 bases, and 10 bases stayed unmatched. Germline lookup yields CDR1 LGHDT and CDR2 YNNKEL (reference sequence). The CDR3 is 15 amino acids. Here the CDR3 DNA reads TGTGCCAGCAGCCCGCGGGGGACAGGGTCTGTCGAGCAGTACTTC. Protein product: CASSPRGTGSVEQYF.

At least ten counts were recorded for this clonotype. The chain joins TRBV20-1 to TRBJ1-1; tentative D call: TRBD1 (6 bases). From germline, CDR1 is DFQATT and CDR2 SNEGSKA (reference sequence). V was clipped by 6 bases and J by 0 bases, with 20 bases between them. This CDR3 has 16 amino acids. CDR3 nucleotides: TGCAGTGCCACCTCAAGGGGGATCTACCTGAACACTGAAGCTTTCTTT. Translation: CSATSRGIYLNTEAFF.

This clonotype was detected ten times or more. The genes are TRBV7-9 and TRBJ2-3; D unresolved. Germline CDR1 SEHNR, CDR2 FQNEAQ (reference sequence). Trimming left V 1 base short and J 5 bases short, with 7 bases between. CDR3 length: 13 amino acids. The CDR3 loop is CASSLDGKDTQYF. CDR3 coding DNA: TGTGCCAGCAGCTTAGATGGTAAAGATACGCAGTATTTT. Based on the CDR3 plus reference TRBV7-9 and TRBJ2-3, the full variable domain is DTGVSQNPRHKITKRGQNVTFRCDPISEHNRLYWYRQTLGQGPEFLTYFQNEAQLEKSRLLSDRFSAERPKGSFSTLEIQRTEQGDSAMYLCASSLDGKDTQYFGPGTRLTVL.

The chain is built from TRBV29-1 and TRBJ2-4; D perhaps matches TRBD1 (5 bases). The CDR3 is 13 amino acids. Germline CDR1 is SQVTM and CDR2 is ANQGSEA. The ends were cut back, 5 bases at V and 4 bases at J, with 12 bases in the middle. The CDR3 protein is CSVFDRTKNIQYF. The CDR3 DNA reads TGCAGCGTTTTTGACAGAACTAAAAACATTCAGTACTTC.

CDR3 amino acids: CASSQGSGPYEQYF. The CDR3 bases are TGTGCCAGCAGCCAGGGTAGCGGGCCTTACGAGCAGTACTTC. The rearrangement links TRBV10-3 to TRBJ2-7, with 7 bases lining up with TRBD2. Germline lookup yields CDR1 ENHRY and CDR2 SYGVKD. The V gene end was trimmed by 10 bases and the J gene end by 4 bases; junction bases not matched to a gene: 13. The CDR3 loop spans 14 amino acids.

This clonotype was seen ten or more times. The chain joins TRBV11-2 to TRBJ1-1; no clear D. Germline loops: CDR1 SGHAT, CDR2 FQNNGV. Trimming took 6 bases from V and 2 from J, leaving 19 bases between them. This CDR3 has 16 residues. CDR3 in DNA: TGTGCCAGCAGACGCCAAGGGCGGCTCATTAACACTGAAGCTTTCTTT. As protein: CASRRQGRLINTEAFF.

The V gene is TRBV30, the J gene TRBJ1-5; D uncertain. The CDR3 is 14 residues long. V was pared by 2 bases and J by 4 bases, with 12 bases between. Looked up from germline, CDR1 is GTSNPN and CDR2 is SVGIG (reference sequence). This chain's CDR3 is CAWSTLRRNQPQHF. In nucleotides, the CDR3 is TGTGCCTGGAGTACTCTTAGAAGGAATCAGCCCCAGCATTTT. Full variable domain (rest looked up from reference TRBV30 and TRBJ1-5): SQTIHQWPATLVQPVGSPLSLECTVEGTSNPNLYWYRQAAGRGLQLLFYSVGIGQISSEVPQNLSASRPQDRQFILSSKKLLLSDSGFYLCAWSTLRRNQPQHFGDGTRLSIL.

This clonotype showed up many times. The chain employs TRBV7-2 and TRBJ2-3; TRBD2 matches at 8 bases. The CDR3 has 15 residues. V dropped 3 bases and J dropped 2; count of bases not matched to a gene: 4. Germline values: CDR1 SGHTA, CDR2 FQGNSA. CDR3 sequence reads: CASSFQTSDTDTQYF. CDR3 DNA: TGTGCCAGCAGCTTCCAGACTAGCGACACAGATACGCAGTATTTT.

In this sample, this clonotype turned up many times. The genes are TRBV20-1 and TRBJ2-1, with 8 bases fitting TRBD2. Germline V gene sequence: CDR1 DFQATT, CDR2 SNEGSKA (reference sequence). With V trimmed by 5 bases and J by 3 bases, 12 bases remained unmatched. The CDR3 is 16 residues long. The CDR3 coding sequence is TGCAGTGCTCCTAATCCCAGCGGGGGCCGCTACAATGAGCAGTTCTTC. It codes for CSAPNPSGGRYNEQFF.

This clonotype has ten or more counts. The chain couples TRBV7-3 to TRBJ2-5, with TRBD1 identical over 8 bases. This CDR3 has 15 amino acids. After removal of 4 bases from V and 0 bases from J, the junction contained 4 bases not matched to a gene. Germline loops: CDR1 SGHTA, CDR2 FQGTGA. CDR3 in DNA: TGTGCCAGCAGCTCTGGACAGGGTTACCAAGAGACCCAGTACTTC. Protein product: CASSSGQGYQETQYF.